This T cell receptor (beta chain) was sequenced during a study of blood T cell repertoires in COVID-19. Study details: Sample material is recorded as cDNA or gDNA derived from T cells, B-cell-depleted T cells, or PBMCs.

J was trimmed by 1 base and V by 2 bases; bases with no gene match: 1. The germline CDR1 and CDR2 sequences are SGHTA and FQGNSA. This CDR3 is built from 14 residues. Authors' methods: Cell counts per sample came from amplifying reference gene primers. Assay: immunoSEQ multiplex PCR; the TCRdb copy retains only in-frame clones and omits some. V and J calls and clone size are given by that table; D and trimming were obtained from the DNA. The sample lists over 110,000 clones; about 91% were seen once. This receptor was identified in a human donor in a cohort sampled during active COVID-19. The J gene is TRBJ2-5, the V gene TRBV7-2; 7 nucleotides line up with TRBD1. The sequenced sample consisted of peripheral blood. CDR3 nucleotide sequence: TGTGCCAGCAGCTTATGGACAGGCCAAGAGACCCAGTACTTC. It encodes CASSLWTGQETQYF.